This T cell receptor beta chain emerged from a study of shared clonotypes between healthy human individuals. V lost 6 bases, J lost 4 bases, and 6 bases stayed unmatched. The CDR3 has 14 residues. CDR1 is MNHEY and CDR2 is SVGAGI in the germline V gene. Using immunoSEQ multiplex PCR, the repertoire was profiled, and TCRdb retains in-frame clones only, with some absent. The sample shows millions of clones, roughly 92% of them seen only once. The source of this sequence is a man in his late teens or twenties in good health. The sequenced sample consisted of naive CD4+ T cells sorted from blood. The subset: CD45RA+ positively selected. V gene TRBV6-5 combines with J gene TRBJ2-3, with 8 bases aligning to TRBD1. The CDR3 sequence: CASRTDREADTQYF. CDR3 nucleotides: TGTGCCAGCAGGACGGACAGGGAAGCAGATACGCAGTATTTT.